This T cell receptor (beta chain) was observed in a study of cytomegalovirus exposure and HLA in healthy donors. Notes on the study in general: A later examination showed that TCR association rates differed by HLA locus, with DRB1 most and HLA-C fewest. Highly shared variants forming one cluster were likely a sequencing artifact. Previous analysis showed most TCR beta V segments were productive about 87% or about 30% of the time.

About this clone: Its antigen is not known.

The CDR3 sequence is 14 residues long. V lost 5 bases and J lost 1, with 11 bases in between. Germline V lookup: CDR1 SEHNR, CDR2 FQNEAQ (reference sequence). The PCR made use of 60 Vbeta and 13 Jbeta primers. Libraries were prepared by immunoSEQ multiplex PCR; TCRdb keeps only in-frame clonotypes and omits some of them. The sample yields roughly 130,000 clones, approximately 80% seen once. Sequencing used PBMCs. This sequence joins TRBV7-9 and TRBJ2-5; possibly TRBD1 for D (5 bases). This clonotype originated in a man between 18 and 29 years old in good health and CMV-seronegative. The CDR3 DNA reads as TGTGCCAGCAGCCTTGACAGACTCCAAGAGACCCAGTACTTC. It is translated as CASSLDRLQETQYF. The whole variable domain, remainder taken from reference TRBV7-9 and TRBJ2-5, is DTGVSQNPRHKITKRGQNVTFRCDPISEHNRLYWYRQTLGQGPEFLTYFQNEAQLEKSRLLSDRFSAERPKGSFSTLEIQRTEQGDSAMYLCASSLDRLQETQYFGPGTRLLVL.